The 10 T cell receptor beta chains in this list originate from one sample, sequenced in a study of shared clonotypes between healthy human individuals. Produced via immunoSEQ multiplex PCR; TCRdb's table is partial and in-frame only. The table has 400,000 to 600,000 clones, roughly 77% seen once. Sequencing was carried out using PBMCs. The receptors derive from a woman between 40 and 55 years old in good health. Some clones in this sample may be carry-over from other donors' samples.

The V call is TRBV6-6, the J call TRBJ2-7; 11 bases are shared with TRBD2. Germline-derived CDR1 and CDR2 are MNHNY and SVGAGI (reference sequence). V shed 6 bases and J 6 bases; nucleotides not matched to a gene: 1. CDR3 length: 12 residues. In DNA form, the CDR3 reads TGTGCCAGCAGGCTAGCGGGAGGCGAGCAGTACTTC. Its protein product is CASRLAGGEQYF.

V usage is TRBV2 and J usage is TRBJ2-7; D may be TRBD1 or TRBD2 (5 bases each). The CDR3 is 16 residues long. With 4 bases removed from V and 0 bases from J, the gap between germline ends came to 16 bases. CDR1 SNHLY and CDR2 FYNNEI come from the germline V gene. The CDR3 DNA is TGTGCCAGCAGTGGACTTGCCGGGACCGTCTCCTACGAGCAGTACTTC. This sequence encodes CASSGLAGTVSYEQYF.

The CDR3 DNA reads as TGTGCCAGCAGCAGAGTTGGGGGCCCTAGTATAGAGCAGTACTTC. It is translated as CASSRVGGPSIEQYF. The chain uses TRBV9 and TRBJ2-7, with D possibly being TRBD1 (6 bases). CDR1 SGDLS and CDR2 YYNGEE come from the germline V gene. The CDR3 totals 15 residues. Deletions cut 4 bases from V and 7 bases from J, with 21 bases between.

Regarding this clone: This may come from a read error, since a much larger clone is one base off. This same CDR3 is encoded by further DNA sequences in the sample. The chain employs TRBV7-9 and TRBJ1-1; D is unclear. The CDR3 length is 14 residues. Looked up from germline, CDR1 is SEHNR and CDR2 is FQNEAQ (reference sequence). V was pared by 1 base and J by 1 base, with 7 bases between. In DNA, the CDR3 is TGTGCCAGCAGCTTAGTGGGTGGGAACACTGAAGCTTTCTTT. This sequence encodes CASSLVGGNTEAFF.

This rearrangement joins TRBV4-3 to TRBJ1-5; D not certain. This CDR3 is built from 14 residues. Trimming took off 0 bases at V and 1 base at J, with 4 bases between the two ends. Looked up from germline, CDR1 is LGHNA and CDR2 is YSLEER. The CDR3 region is CASSQDRSNQPQHF. In DNA form, the CDR3 reads TGCGCCAGCAGCCAAGACAGGAGCAATCAGCCCCAGCATTTT.

Comments on this clone: Other DNA sequences in the sample encode the same CDR3. The genes are TRBV28 and TRBJ1-1, with TRBD1 matching 7 bases. Trimming took 2 bases from V and 4 from J; bases not matched to a gene: 4. The V gene's germline CDR1 is MDHEN and CDR2 SYDVKM. The CDR3 is 14 residues long. The CDR3 DNA reads as TGTGCCAGCAGTTTAAGGGGGCTAGGCACTGAAGCTTTCTTT. It codes for CASSLRGLGTEAFF.

This clone is a singleton in its sample. CDR3 in amino acids: CASSQESAGAGETQYF. CDR3 in DNA: TGTGCCAGCAGCCAAGAGTCCGCGGGGGCCGGGGAGACCCAGTACTTC. This sequence joins TRBV14 and TRBJ2-5; tentative D call: TRBD2 (7 bases). Between the trimmed V and J ends, which lost 0 bases and 5 bases, there was a span of 16 bases. The CDR3 spans 16 residues. Germline loops: CDR1 SGHDN, CDR2 FVKESK.

The CDR3 sequence: CASSGRGRAGTDTQYF. In nucleotides, the CDR3 is TGTGCCAGCAGTGGGCGCGGGAGGGCTGGCACAGATACGCAGTATTTT. J is TRBJ2-3 and V is TRBV6-1; 9 bases map to TRBD2. From germline, CDR1 is MNHNS and CDR2 SASEGT. There are 16 residues in the CDR3. V shed 4 bases and J 1 base; nucleotides not matched to a gene: 6.

This clone appeared once. The chain joins TRBV28 to TRBJ1-1; D remains unclear. The V gene's germline CDR1 is MDHEN and CDR2 SYDVKM. CDR3 length: 15 residues. V lost 2 bases to trimming and J lost 4 bases, with 14 bases between them. The CDR3 DNA is TGTGCCAGCAGTTTAGGAGGCACCAAGGGCACTGAAGCTTTCTTT. Its protein is CASSLGGTKGTEAFF.

DNA of the CDR3: TGTGCCAGCAGACTGGACAGGGGGTATGGCTACACCTTC. Amino acids: CASRLDRGYGYTF. This chain joins TRBV28 and TRBJ1-2; 10 bases are shared with TRBD1. CDR1 MDHEN and CDR2 SYDVKM come from the germline V gene. The CDR3 covers 13 residues. V trimming: 6 bases; J trimming: 5 bases; junction bases outside the gene matches: 3.